The subject of this entry is one T cell receptor beta chain. Its antigen is unidentified. V lost 0 bases and J lost 7, with 10 bases in between. The germline V gene encodes CDR1 MNHNS and CDR2 SASEGT. The CDR3 consists of 14 residues. The data were obtained in a study of shared clonotypes between healthy human individuals. Study observations and caveats: What naive subsets generally showed was a larger estimated richness than memory subsets showed.

Sequenced by immunoSEQ multiplex PCR; TCRdb stores in-frame clones only, minus some. Here the sample spans over 1.4 million clones, approximately 96% being singletons. The study separated CD4+ cells into CD45RA+ naive and CD45RA-negative memory subsets. The TCR sequence derives from a man aged 25 to 45 in good health. The chain employs TRBV6-1 and TRBJ1-5, with a possible D match to TRBD1 (6 bases). The sequenced material came from naive CD4+ T cells sorted from blood. The subset here: CD45RA+ positively selected. The CDR3 protein is CASSEALGAQPQHF. The CDR3 DNA is TGTGCCAGCAGTGAAGCGCTGGGGGCCCAGCCCCAGCATTTT.